This T cell receptor (beta chain) was obtained from a study of control samples from healthy donors and cancer patients. Germline CDR1 and CDR2: LGHDT and YNNKEL (reference sequence). V gave up 1 base and J gave up 5 bases, with 18 bases separating them. This CDR3 spans 16 amino acids. The protocol was immunoSEQ multiplex PCR, while the TCRdb copy is restricted to in-frame clones and leaves out a portion. Seen here are roughly 98,000 clones, over 90% observed once, and the top ten hold more than 7%. This sequence originates from a man aged 18 to 29 in good health. The sequencing sample was made of blood. V is TRBV3-1 (or the pseudogene TRBV3-2) and J is TRBJ2-7, with D possibly being TRBD1 or TRBD2 (5 bases each). CDR3 coding DNA: TGTGCCAGCAGCCAAGTTCTCCGAGGGGCTAGGGACGAGCAGTACTTC. Amino acid sequence: CASSQVLRGARDEQYF.